This T cell receptor (beta chain) emerged from a study of blood T cell repertoires in COVID-19. On the study more broadly: In each case, the material was cDNA or gDNA derived from T cells, B-cell-depleted T cells, or PBMCs.

The repertoire was sequenced with immunoSEQ multiplex PCR; TCRdb's copy has only in-frame clones and lacks some. Among approximately 260,000 clones listed, about 81% were seen once. The clonotype was recovered from a woman aged 60-75 years with active or convalescent COVID-19. Source material: peripheral blood.

CDR3 sequence: CASDILGTGHQPQHF. The DNA of the CDR3 is TGTGCCAGCGACATCCTGGGCACAGGTCATCAGCCCCAGCATTTT. This chain uses TRBV2 with TRBJ1-5, with TRBD1 as a possible D gene (5 bases). Germline V gives CDR1 SNHLY, CDR2 FYNNEI. V was shortened by 8 bases and J by 5 bases, with 19 bases between the two germline ends. The CDR3 has 15 amino acids.